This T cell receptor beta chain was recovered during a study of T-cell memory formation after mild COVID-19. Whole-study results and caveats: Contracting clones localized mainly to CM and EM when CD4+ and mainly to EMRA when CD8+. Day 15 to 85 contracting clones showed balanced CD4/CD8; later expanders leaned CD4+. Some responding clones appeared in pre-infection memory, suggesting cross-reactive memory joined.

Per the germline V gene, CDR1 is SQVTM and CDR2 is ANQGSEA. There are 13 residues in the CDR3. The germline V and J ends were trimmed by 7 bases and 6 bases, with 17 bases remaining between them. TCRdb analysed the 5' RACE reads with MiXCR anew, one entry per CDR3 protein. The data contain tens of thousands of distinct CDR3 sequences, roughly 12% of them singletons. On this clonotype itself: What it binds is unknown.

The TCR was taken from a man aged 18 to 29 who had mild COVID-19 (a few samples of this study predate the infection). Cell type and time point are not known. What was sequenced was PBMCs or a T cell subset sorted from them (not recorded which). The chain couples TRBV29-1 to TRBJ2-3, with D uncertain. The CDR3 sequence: CSAPGAFEDTQYF. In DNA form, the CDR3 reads TGCAGCGCCCCGGGCGCCTTCGAGGATACGCAGTATTTT.